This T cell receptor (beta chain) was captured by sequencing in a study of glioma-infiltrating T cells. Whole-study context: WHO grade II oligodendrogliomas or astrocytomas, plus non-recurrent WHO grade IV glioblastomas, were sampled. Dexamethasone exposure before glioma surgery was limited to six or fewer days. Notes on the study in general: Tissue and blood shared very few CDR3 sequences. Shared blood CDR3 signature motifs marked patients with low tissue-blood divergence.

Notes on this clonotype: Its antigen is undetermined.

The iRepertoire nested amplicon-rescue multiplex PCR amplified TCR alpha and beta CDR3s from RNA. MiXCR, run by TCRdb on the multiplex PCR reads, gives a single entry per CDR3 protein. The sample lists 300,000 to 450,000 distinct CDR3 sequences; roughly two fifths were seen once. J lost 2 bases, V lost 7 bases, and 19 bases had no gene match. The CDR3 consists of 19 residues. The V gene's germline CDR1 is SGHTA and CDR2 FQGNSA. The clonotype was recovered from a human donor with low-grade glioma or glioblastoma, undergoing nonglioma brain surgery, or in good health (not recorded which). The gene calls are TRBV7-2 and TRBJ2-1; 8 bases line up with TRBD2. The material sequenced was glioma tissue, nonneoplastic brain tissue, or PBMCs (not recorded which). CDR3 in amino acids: CASNPTGTSWGGPYNEQFF. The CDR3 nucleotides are TGTGCCAGCAACCCGACGGGGACTAGTTGGGGGGGACCCTACAATGAGCAGTTCTTC.